This TCR beta chain was recorded in a study of T cell changes during pregnancy in multiple sclerosis. Germline V gene sequence: CDR1 SGHNT, CDR2 YYREEE (reference sequence). After removal of 0 bases from V and 4 bases from J, the junction contained 4 bases not matched to a gene. The CDR3 is made up of 16 amino acids. The table came from immunoSEQ multiplex PCR; TCRdb's copy has only in-frame clones and leaves some out. The repertoire holds around 50,000 clones, with 75% to 95% as singletons. This chain uses TRBV5-4 with TRBJ2-1, with 10 bases lining up with TRBD2. Sequencing used peripheral blood, obtained after pregnancy. The TCR originated in a female donor in good health, enrolled as a control in a pregnancy study. The CDR3 DNA follows: TGTGCCAGCAGCTTGGAAGCGGGGGGGAAGTACAATGAGCAGTTCTTC. It yields the protein CASSLEAGGKYNEQFF.